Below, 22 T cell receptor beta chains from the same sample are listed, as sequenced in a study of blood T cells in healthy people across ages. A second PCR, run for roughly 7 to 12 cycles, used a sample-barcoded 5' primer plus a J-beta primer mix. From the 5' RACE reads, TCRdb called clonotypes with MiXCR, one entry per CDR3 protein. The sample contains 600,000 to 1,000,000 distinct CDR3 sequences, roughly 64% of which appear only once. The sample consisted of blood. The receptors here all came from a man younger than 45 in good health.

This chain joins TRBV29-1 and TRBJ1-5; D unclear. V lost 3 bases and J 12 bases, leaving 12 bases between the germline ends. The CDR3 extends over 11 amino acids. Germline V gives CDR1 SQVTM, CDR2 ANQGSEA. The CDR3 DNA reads TGCAGCGTTGATCGAGGCGGCCGCCAGCATTTT. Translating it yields CSVDRGGRQHF.

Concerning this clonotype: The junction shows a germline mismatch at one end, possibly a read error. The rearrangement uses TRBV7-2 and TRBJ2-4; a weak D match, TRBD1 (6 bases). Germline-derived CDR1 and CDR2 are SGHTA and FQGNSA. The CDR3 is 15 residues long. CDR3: CASSLDWTAQNIQYF. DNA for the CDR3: TGTGCCAGCAGCTTAGACTGGACAGCCCAAAACATTCAGTACTTC.

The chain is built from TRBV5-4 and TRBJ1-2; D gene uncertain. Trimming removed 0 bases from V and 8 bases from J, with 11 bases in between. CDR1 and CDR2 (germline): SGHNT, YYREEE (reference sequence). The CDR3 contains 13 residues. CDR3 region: CASSLGIFNGYTF. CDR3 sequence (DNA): TGTGCCAGCAGCTTGGGGATTTTCAACGGCTACACCTTC.

CDR3: CASSSRTRRSEQYF. The CDR3 region has the DNA TGTGCCAGCAGCTCCCGAACCAGAAGGTCCGAGCAGTACTTC. This chain connects TRBV11-1 to TRBJ2-5, with D unclear. The J call may be wrong; the DNA end is better matched by TRBJ2-7. Germline V lookup: CDR1 SGHAT, CDR2 FQDESV (reference sequence). This CDR3 has 14 residues.

The CDR3 DNA reads as TGTGCCAGCAGCCAAGCGATAGCGGGAGCTTTTTACGAGCAGTACTTC. It specifies CASSQAIAGAFYEQYF. The chain carries TRBV4-2 and TRBJ2-7; TRBD2 matches at 9 bases. Germline-derived CDR1 and CDR2 are LGHNA and YNFKEQ. The CDR3 length is 16 residues. The V and J ends lost 1 base and 4 bases, in that order; junction bases with no gene match: 8.

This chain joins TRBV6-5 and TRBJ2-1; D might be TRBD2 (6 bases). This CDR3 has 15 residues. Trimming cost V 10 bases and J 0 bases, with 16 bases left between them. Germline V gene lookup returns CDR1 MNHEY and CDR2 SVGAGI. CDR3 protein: CATQAGPSSYNEQFF. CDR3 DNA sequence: TGTGCCACCCAAGCGGGCCCGAGCTCCTACAATGAGCAGTTCTTC.

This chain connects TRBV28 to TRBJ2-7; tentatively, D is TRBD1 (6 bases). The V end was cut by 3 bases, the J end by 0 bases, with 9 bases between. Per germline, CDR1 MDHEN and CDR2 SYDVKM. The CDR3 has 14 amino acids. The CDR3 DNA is TGTGCCAGCAGTTTCGGACAGAGCTCCTACGAGCAGTACTTC. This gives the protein CASSFGQSSYEQYF. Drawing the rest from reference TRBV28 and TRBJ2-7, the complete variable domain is DVKVTQSSRYLVKRTGEKVFLECVQDMDHENMFWYRQDPGLGLRLIYFSYDVKMKEKGDIPEGYSVSREKKERFSLILESASTNQTSMYLCASSFGQSSYEQYFGPGTRLTVT.

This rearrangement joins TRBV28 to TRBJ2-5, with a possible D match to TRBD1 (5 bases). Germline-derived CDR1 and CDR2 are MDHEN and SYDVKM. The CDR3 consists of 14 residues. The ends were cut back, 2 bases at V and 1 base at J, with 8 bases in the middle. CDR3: CASSLGHTQETQYF. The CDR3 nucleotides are TGTGCCAGCAGTTTAGGACACACCCAAGAGACCCAGTACTTC.

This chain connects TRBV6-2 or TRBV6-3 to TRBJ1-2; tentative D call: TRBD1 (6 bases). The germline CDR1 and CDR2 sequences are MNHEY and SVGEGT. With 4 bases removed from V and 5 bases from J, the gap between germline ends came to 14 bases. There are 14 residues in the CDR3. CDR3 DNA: TGTGCCAGCAGTTTCCAGGACAGAGAGTATGGCTACACCTTC. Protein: CASSFQDREYGYTF.

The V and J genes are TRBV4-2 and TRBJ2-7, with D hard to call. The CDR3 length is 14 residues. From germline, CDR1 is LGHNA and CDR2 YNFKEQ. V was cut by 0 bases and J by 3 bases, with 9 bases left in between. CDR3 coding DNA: TGTGCCAGCAGCCAAGATCCCGAAGACTACGAGCAGTACTTC. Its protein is CASSQDPEDYEQYF.

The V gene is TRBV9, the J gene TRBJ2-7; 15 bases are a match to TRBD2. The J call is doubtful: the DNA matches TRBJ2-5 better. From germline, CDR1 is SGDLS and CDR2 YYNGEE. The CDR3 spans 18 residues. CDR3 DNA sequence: TGTGCCAGCAGCGTCGGGACTAGCGGGAGGTTCGGGTGGGAGACCCAGTACTTC. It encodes CASSVGTSGRFGWETQYF.

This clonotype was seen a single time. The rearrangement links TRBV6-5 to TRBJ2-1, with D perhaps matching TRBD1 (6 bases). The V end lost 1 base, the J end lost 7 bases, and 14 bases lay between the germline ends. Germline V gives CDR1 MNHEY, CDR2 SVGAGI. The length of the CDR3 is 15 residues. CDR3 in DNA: TGTGCCAGCAGTTACTTTAGGGGGAACAGGAATGAGCAGTTCTTC. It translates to CASSYFRGNRNEQFF.

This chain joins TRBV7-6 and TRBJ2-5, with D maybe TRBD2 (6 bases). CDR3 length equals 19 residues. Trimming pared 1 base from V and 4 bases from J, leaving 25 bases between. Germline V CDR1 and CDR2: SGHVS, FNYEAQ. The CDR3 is CASSLEVPVASEISETQYF. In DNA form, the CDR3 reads TGTGCCAGCAGCTTAGAGGTCCCGGTGGCTAGCGAGATATCAGAGACCCAGTACTTC.

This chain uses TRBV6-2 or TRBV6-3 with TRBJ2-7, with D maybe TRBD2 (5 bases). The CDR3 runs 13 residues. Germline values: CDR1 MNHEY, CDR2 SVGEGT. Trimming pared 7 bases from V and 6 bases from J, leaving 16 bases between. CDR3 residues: CASTPNLAAEQYF. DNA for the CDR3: TGTGCCAGCACCCCAAACCTAGCCGCCGAGCAGTACTTC.

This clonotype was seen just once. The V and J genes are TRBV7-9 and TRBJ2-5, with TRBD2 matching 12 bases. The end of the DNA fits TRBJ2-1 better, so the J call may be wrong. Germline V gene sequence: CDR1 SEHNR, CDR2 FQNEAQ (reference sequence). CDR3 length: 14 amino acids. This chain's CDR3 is CASSRTSGEETQFF. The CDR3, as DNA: TGTGCCAGCAGCCGGACTAGCGGGGAAGAGACCCAGTTCTTC.

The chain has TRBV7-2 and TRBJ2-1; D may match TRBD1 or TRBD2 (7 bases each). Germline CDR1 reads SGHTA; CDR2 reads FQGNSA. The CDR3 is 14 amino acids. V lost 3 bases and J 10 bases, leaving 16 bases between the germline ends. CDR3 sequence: CASSLVAGGGEQFF. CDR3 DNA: TGTGCCAGCAGCTTGGTGGCAGGGGGGGGCGAGCAGTTCTTC.

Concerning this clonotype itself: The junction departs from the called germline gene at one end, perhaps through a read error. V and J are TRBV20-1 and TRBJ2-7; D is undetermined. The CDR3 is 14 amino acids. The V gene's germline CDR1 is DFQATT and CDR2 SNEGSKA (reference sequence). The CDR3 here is CSASIPRSSYERYF. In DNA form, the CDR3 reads TGCAGTGCTAGTATCCCCCGCTCCTCCTACGAGCGGTACTTC.

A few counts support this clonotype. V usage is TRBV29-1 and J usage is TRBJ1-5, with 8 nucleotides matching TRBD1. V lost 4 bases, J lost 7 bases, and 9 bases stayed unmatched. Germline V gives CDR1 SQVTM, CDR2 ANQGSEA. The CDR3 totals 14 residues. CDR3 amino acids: CSVVRTGSDQPQHF. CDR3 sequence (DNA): TGCAGCGTTGTAAGGACAGGGAGCGACCAGCCCCAGCATTTT.

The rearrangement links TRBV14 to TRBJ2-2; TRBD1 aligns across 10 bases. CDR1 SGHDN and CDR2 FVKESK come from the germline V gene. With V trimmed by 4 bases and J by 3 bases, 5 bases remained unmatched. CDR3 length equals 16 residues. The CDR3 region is CASSLRTGGYTGELFF. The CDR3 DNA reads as TGTGCCAGCAGCCTGAGGACAGGGGGATACACCGGGGAGCTGTTTTTT. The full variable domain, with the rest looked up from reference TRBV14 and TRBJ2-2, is EAGVTQFPSHSVIEKGQTVTLRCDPISGHDNLYWYRRVMGKEIKFLLHFVKESKQDESGMPNNRFLAERTGGTYSTLKVQPAELEDSGVYFCASSLRTGGYTGELFFGEGSRLTVL.

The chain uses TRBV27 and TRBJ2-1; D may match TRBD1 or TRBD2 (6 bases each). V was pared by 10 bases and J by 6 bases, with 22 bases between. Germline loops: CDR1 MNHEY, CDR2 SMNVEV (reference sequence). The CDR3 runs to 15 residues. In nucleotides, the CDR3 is TGTGCCACTAGCGCCTCGGGAGTAGGGGGCAATGAGCAGTTCTTC. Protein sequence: CATSASGVGGNEQFF.

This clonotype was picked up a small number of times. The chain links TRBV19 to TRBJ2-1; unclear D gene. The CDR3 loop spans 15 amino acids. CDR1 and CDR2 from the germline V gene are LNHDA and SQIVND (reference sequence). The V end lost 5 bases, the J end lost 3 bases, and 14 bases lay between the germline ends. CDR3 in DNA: TGTGCCAGTAGTCAACATGGGGAAGACTACAATGAGCAGTTCTTC. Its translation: CASSQHGEDYNEQFF.

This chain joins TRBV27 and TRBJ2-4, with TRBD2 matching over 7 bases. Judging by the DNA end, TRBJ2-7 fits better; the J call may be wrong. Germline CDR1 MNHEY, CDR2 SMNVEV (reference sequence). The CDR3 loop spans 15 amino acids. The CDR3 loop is CASSLTPAGKNEQYF. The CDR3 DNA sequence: TGTGCCAGCAGCCTAACACCAGCGGGGAAAAACGAGCAGTACTTC.